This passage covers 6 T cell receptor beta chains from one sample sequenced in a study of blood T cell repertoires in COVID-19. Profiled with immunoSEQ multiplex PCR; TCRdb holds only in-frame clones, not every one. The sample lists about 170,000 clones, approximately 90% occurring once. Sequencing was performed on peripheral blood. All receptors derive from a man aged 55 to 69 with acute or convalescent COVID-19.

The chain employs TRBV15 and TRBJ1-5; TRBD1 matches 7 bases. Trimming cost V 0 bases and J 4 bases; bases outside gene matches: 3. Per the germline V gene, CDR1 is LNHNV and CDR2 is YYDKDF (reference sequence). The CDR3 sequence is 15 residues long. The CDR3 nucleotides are TGTGCCACCAGCAGAGATGGGACAGAGAATCAGCCCCAGCATTTT. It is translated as CATSRDGTENQPQHF.

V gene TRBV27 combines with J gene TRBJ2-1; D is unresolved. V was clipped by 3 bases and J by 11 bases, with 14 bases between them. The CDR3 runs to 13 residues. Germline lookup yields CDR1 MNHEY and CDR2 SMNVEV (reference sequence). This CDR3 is CASSLGQTHQQFF. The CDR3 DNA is TGTGCCAGCAGTTTGGGCCAGACCCACCAGCAGTTCTTC.

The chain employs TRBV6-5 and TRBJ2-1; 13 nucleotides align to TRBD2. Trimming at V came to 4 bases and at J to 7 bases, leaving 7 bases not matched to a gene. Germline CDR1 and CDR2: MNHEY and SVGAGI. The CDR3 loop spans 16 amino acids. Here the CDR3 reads CASSLSTSGGRNEQFF. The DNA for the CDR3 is TGTGCCAGCAGTTTATCGACTAGCGGGGGGCGGAATGAGCAGTTCTTC.

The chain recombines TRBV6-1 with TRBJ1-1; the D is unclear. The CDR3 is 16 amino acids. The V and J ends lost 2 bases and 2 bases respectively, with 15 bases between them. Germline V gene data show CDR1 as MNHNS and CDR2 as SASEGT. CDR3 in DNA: TGTGCCAGCAGTGAATCCGGCAGGTTGAGAAACACTGAAGCTTTCTTT. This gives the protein CASSESGRLRNTEAFF.

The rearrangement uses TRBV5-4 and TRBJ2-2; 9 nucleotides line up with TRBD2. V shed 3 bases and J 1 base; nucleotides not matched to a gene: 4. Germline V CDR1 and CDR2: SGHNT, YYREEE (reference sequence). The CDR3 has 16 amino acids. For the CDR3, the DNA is TGTGCCAGCAGCTCACCGACTAGCGGGAACACCGGGGAGCTGTTTTTT. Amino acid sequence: CASSSPTSGNTGELFF. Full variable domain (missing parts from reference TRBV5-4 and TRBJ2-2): ETGVTQSPTHLIKTRGQQVTLRCSSQSGHNTVSWYQQALGQGPQFIFQYYREEENGRGNFPPRFSGLQFPNYSSELNVNALELDDSALYLCASSSPTSGNTGELFFGEGSRLTVL.

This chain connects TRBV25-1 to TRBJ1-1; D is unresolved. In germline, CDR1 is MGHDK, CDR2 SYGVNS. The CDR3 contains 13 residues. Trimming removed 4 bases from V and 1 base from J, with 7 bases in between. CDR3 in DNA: TGTGCCAGCAGTGTATCGGGGAACACTGAAGCTTTCTTT. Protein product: CASSVSGNTEAFF.